This TCR beta chain appears in the sequencing data of a study of T cell responses to AZD1222 COVID-19 vaccine. At the level of the study: Pooling of second doses given at about 4 or about 12 weeks was done. Study conclusions and caveats: Unmutated regions of variants are reportedly targeted by nearly half of spike-specific TCRs. Seropositivity was recorded at baseline in only a handful of AZD1222 recipients. With two AZD1222 doses given, Spike-specific TCR breadth and depth both rose.

The germline V gene has CDR1 LNHDA and CDR2 SQIVND (reference sequence). This CDR3 comprises 12 residues. The V and J ends lost 10 bases and 3 bases respectively, with 12 bases between them. A remark on this clone: Its antigen remains unknown.

Some clones are missing from TCRdb's copy, which holds only in-frame ones; the method was immunoSEQ multiplex PCR. This table has under 150,000 clones, 85% to 90% appearing once. The chain employs TRBV19 and TRBJ1-2; D is unresolved. This specimen consisted of peripheral blood, obtained on day 0 of AZD1222 vaccination. The clonotype comes from an adult in good health. The CDR3 sequence is CATFQEYYGYTF. As DNA, the CDR3 is TGTGCCACCTTCCAGGAGTACTATGGCTACACCTTC.